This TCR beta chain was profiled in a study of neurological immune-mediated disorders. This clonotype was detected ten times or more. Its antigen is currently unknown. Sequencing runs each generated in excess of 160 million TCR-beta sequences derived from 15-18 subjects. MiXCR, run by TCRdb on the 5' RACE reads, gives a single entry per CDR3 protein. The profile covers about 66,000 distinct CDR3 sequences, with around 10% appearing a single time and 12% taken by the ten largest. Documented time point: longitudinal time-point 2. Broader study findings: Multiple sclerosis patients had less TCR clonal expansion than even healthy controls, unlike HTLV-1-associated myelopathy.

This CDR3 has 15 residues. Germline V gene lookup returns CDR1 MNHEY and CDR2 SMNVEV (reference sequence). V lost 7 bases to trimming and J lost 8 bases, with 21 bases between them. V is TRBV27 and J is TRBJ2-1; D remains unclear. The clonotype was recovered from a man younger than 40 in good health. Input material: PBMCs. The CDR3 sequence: CASNLLGPTYDEQFF. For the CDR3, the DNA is TGTGCCAGCAACCTTCTTGGCCCGACGTACGATGAGCAGTTCTTC.